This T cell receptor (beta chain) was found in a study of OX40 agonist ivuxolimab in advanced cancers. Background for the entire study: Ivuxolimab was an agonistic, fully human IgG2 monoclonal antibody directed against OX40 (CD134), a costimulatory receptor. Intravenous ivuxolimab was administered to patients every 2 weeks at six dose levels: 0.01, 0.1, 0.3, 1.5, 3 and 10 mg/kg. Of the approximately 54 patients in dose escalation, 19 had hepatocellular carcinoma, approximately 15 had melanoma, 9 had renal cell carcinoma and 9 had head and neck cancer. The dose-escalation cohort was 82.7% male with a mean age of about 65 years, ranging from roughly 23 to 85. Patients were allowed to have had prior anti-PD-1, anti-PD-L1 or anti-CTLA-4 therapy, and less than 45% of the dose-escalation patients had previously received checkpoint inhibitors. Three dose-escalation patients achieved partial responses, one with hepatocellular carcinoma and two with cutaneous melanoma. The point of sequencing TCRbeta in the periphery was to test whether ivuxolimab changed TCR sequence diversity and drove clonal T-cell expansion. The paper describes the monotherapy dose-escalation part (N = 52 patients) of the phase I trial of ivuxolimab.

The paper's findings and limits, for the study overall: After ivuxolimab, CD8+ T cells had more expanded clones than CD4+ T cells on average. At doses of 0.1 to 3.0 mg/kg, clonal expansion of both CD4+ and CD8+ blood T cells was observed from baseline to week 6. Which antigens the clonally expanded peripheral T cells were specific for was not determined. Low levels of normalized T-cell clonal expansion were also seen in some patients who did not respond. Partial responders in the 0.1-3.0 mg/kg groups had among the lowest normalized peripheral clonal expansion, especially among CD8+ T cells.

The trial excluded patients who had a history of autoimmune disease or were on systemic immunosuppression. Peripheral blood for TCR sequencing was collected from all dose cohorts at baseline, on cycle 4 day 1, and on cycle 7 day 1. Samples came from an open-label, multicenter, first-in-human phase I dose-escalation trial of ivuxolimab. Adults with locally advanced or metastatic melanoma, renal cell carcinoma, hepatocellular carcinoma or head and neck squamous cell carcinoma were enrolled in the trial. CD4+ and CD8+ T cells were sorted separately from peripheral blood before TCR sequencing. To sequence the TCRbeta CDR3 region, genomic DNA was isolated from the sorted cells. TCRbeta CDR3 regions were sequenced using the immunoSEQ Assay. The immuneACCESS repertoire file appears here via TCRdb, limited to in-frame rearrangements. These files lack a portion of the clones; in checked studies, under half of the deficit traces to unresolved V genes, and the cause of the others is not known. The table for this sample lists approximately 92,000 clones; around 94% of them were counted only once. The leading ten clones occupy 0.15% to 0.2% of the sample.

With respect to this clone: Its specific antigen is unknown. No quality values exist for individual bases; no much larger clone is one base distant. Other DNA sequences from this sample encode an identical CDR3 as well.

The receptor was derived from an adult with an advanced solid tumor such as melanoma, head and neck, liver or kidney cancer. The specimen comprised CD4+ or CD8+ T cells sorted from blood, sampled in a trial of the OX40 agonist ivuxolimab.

The CDR3 protein is CASSSDSYGYTF. The nucleotides read TGTGCCAGCAGTTCCGACAGCTATGGCTACACCTTC. The chain links TRBV7-9 with TRBJ1-2; TRBD1 could be the D gene, as 5 bases match. Reading the germline V gene (reference sequence) gives CDR1 SEHNR and CDR2 FQNEAQ. The CDR3 contains 12 residues, cysteine and phenylalanine counted. Here the CDR3 DNA is all that survives: 36 bases in frame from base 1. V is clipped by 6 bases and J by 4 bases, and the sequence between their germline boundaries is 9 bases long.